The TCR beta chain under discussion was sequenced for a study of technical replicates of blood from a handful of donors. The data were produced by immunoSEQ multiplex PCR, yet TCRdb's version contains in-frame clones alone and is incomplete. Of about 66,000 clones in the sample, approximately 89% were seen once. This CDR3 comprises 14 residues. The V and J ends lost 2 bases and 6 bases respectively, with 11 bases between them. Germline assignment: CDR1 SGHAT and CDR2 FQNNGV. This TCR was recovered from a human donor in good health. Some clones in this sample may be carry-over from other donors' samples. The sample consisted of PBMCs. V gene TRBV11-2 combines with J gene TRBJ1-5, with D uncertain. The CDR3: CASSLSREGQPQHF. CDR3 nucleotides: TGTGCCAGCAGCTTATCGCGGGAGGGTCAGCCCCAGCATTTT.